The clone carrying this TCR beta chain occurred many times. Antigen: not known. This CDR3 is built from 16 residues. The trim removed 4 bases at V and 1 base at J, leaving 7 bases unmatched. CDR1 SGHRS and CDR2 YFSETQ come from the germline V gene. These data are taken from a study of CD8 T cells in ankylosing spondylitis. Regarding the study as a whole: Past research had described some motif variants in reactive arthritis synovial fluid and blood. Ankylosing spondylitis blood appeared to carry a characteristic TCR beta motif of roughly eight highly homologous variants. Enrichment of disease-linked clones was reportedly significant in matched ankylosing spondylitis synovial fluid.

Quantitative 5'-RACE was performed with molecular barcodes, and it yielded the TCR beta libraries. TCRdb passed the 5' RACE reads through MiXCR, listing each CDR3 protein once. The sample shows more than 250,000 distinct CDR3 sequences, approximately 10% of them seen only once. This chain links TRBV5-1 with TRBJ2-1, with TRBD2 matching 8 bases. This sequence was found in a female donor with ankylosing spondylitis or in good health (not recorded which). Sequences were obtained from blood, either unsorted or a sorted T cell fraction (not recorded which). Written as DNA, the CDR3 is TGCGCCAGCAGCGGGGTTGGCGGGAGGTCCTACAATGAGCAGTTCTTC. It yields the protein CASSGVGGRSYNEQFF.